This T cell receptor beta chain was documented in a study of T-cell reconstitution after alpha-beta-depleted transplantation in children. Unique molecular identifiers featured in how the TCRbeta library was prepared. TCRdb ran MiXCR on the PCR reads and lists one entry per CDR3 protein. The sample consists of 500,000 to 650,000 distinct CDR3 sequences, 13% of them appearing once. Points from the study as a whole: About two months after transplant, alpha-beta T cells reportedly came from several hundred expanded graft clones. T-cell counts and diversity at one year following transplant were attributed mainly to newly produced T cells. Surviving recipient T cells and thymic progenitors underlay high day-60 TCRbeta diversity in some patients.

The sample holds many counts of this clonotype. Its matching antigen is unknown. The V end was cut by 4 bases, the J end by 2 bases, with 10 bases between. The CDR3 is 14 residues long. Germline CDR1 SGDLS, CDR2 YYNGEE. The TCR sequence derives from a male patient between 10 and 17 years old who had a stem cell transplant for acute myeloid leukemia, so the T cells may come from the graft donor. The sequences come from PBMCs, mostly from graft donor cells, collected 360 days after TCRalphabeta/CD19-depleted stem cell transplant. The chain joins TRBV9 to TRBJ1-3, with D possibly matching TRBD1 (6 bases). CDR3 protein: CASSTRGAGNTIYF. CDR3 sequence (DNA): TGTGCCAGCAGCACTAGGGGGGCTGGAAACACCATATATTTT.